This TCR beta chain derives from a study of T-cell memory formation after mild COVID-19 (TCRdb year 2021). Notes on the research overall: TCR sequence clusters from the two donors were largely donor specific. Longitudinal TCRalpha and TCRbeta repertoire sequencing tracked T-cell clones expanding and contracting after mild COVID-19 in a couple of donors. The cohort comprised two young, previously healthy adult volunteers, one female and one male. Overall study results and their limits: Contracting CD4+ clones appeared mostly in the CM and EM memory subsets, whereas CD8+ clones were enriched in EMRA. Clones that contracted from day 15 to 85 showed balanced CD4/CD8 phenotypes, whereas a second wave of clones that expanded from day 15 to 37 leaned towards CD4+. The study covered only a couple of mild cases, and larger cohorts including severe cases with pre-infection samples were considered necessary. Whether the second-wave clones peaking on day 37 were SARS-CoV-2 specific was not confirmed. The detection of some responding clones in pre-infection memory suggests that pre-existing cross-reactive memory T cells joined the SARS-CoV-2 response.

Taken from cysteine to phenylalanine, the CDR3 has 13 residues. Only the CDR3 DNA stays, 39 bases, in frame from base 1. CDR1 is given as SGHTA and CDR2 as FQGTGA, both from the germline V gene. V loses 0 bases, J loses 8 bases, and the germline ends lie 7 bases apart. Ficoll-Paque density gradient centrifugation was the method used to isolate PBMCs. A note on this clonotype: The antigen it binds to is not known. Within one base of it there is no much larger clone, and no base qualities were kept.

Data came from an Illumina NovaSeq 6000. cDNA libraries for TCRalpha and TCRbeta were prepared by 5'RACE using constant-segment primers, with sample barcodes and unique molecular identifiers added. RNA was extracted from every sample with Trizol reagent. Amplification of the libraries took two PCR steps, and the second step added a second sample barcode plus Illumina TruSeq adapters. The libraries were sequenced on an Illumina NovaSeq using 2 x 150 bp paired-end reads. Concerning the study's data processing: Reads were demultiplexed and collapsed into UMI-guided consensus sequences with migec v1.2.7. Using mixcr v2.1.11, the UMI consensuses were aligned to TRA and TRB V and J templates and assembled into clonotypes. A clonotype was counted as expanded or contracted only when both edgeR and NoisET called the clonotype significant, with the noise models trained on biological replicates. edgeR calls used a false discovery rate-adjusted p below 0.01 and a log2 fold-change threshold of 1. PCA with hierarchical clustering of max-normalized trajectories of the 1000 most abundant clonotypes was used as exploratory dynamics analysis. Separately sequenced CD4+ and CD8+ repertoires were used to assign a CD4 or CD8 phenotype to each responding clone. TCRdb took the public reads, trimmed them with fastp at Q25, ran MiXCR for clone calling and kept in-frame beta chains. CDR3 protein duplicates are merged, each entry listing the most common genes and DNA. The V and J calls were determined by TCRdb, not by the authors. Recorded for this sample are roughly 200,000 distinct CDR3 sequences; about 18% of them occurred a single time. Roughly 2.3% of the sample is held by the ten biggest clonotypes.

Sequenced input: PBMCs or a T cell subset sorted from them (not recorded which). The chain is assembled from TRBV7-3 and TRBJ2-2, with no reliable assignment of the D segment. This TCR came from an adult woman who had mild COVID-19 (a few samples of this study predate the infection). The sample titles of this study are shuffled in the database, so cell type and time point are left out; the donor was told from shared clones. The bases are TGTGCCAGCAGCTTAACGCAAGGGGGGGAGCTGTTTTTT. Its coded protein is CASSLTQGGELFF.